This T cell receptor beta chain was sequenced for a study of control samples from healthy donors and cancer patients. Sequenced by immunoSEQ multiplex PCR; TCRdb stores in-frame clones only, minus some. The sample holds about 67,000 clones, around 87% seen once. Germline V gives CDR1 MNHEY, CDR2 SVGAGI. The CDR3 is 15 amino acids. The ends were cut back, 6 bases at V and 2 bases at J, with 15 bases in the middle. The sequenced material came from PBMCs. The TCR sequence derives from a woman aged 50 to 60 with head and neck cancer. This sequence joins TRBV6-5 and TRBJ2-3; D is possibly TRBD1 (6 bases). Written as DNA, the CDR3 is TGTGCCAGCAGCTTGGGGGCGGCTCACACAGATACGCAGTATTTT. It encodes CASSLGAAHTDTQYF.